One and the same sample provided the 30 T cell receptor beta chains below, sequenced in a study of shared clonotypes between healthy human individuals. The method was immunoSEQ multiplex PCR; TCRdb's version includes in-frame clones alone and lacks a portion of them. The sample lists about 100,000 clones; 55% to 70% were seen once. What was sequenced was memory CD8+ T cells sorted from blood. Subset here: CD45RO+ cells pooled with CCR7-negative TemRA cells. The receptor source for this set is a woman aged 25 to 39 in good health.

About this clone: The same CDR3 also results from other DNA sequences found in this sample. The V gene is TRBV28, the J gene TRBJ2-7, with D maybe TRBD2 (6 bases). Trimming removed 7 bases at V and 0 bases at J, with 13 bases between. CDR1 is MDHEN and CDR2 is SYDVKM in the germline V gene. This CDR3 spans 14 amino acids. CDR3 region: CASTLAGTSYEQYF. The CDR3 DNA follows: TGTGCCAGCACCTTGGCGGGAACCTCCTACGAGCAGTACTTC. The whole variable domain, filled in from reference TRBV28 and TRBJ2-7, reads DVKVTQSSRYLVKRTGEKVFLECVQDMDHENMFWYRQDPGLGLRLIYFSYDVKMKEKGDIPEGYSVSREKKERFSLILESASTNQTSMYLCASTLAGTSYEQYFGPGTRLTVT.

CDR3 coding DNA: TGTGCCAGCAGTCCCGTTGGGCGGAACAATGAGCAGTTCTTC. Amino acids: CASSPVGRNNEQFF. The chain has TRBV2 and TRBJ2-1; no clear D. With 5 bases removed from V and 5 bases from J, the gap between germline ends came to 13 bases. CDR1 SNHLY and CDR2 FYNNEI come from the germline V gene. The CDR3 runs 14 residues.

The chain employs TRBV2 and TRBJ2-1; 9 bases match TRBD1. This CDR3 contains 13 residues. Germline-derived CDR1 and CDR2 are SNHLY and FYNNEI. V lost 7 bases and J lost 7; bases outside the gene matches: 5. Written as DNA, the CDR3 is TGTGCCAGCAAGGGACAGGGTGTGAATGAGCAGTTCTTC. It translates to CASKGQGVNEQFF.

The gene calls are TRBV5-4 and TRBJ1-4; D is perhaps TRBD1 (6 bases). This CDR3 is 15 amino acids long. Germline CDR1 reads SGHNT; CDR2 reads YYREEE (reference sequence). The V and J ends lost 1 base and 4 bases respectively, with 11 bases between them. This CDR3 reads CASSLKGGLNEKLFF. The DNA for the CDR3 is TGTGCCAGCAGCTTGAAGGGGGGCCTTAATGAAAAACTGTTTTTT.

In its sample, this clone was seen once. The chain combines TRBV29-1 with TRBJ2-6; 8 bases match TRBD1. The CDR3 length is 16 residues. The germline V gene encodes CDR1 SQVTM and CDR2 ANQGSEA. The V gene end was trimmed by 4 bases and the J gene end by 1 base; junction bases not matched to a gene: 6. CDR3 nucleotides: TGCAGCGTTGTGCAGGGGGCCCAGTCTGGGGCCAACGTCCTGACTTTC. As protein: CSVVQGAQSGANVLTF.

This clone was picked up many times. The gene calls are TRBV29-1 and TRBJ1-2, with D possibly being TRBD1 (5 bases). This CDR3 region has 12 residues. The germline V and J ends were trimmed by 6 bases and 2 bases, with 10 bases remaining between them. Looked up from germline, CDR1 is SQVTM and CDR2 is ANQGSEA. The CDR3 loop is CSVGEFNYGYTF. DNA of the CDR3: TGCAGCGTGGGGGAATTCAACTATGGCTACACCTTC.

V and J are TRBV7-2 and TRBJ2-7; D is unclear. The CDR3 runs to 17 residues. Trimming left V 1 base short and J 2 bases short, with 18 bases between. Germline V lookup: CDR1 SGHTA, CDR2 FQGNSA. The CDR3 region is CASSLVLWAESPYEQYF. The CDR3 bases are TGTGCCAGCAGCTTAGTCCTATGGGCTGAGTCCCCCTACGAGCAGTACTTC.

The chain is built from TRBV7-8 and TRBJ2-5; TRBD1 agrees at 9 bases. There are 17 residues in the CDR3. The ends lost 5 bases at V and 5 bases at J; junction bases unmatched: 15. Germline loops: CDR1 SGHVS, CDR2 FQNEAQ. CDR3 coding DNA: TGTGCCAGCAGCCTAGGACAGGGGCCAAAACCAACGGAGACCCAGTACTTC. Translating gives CASSLGQGPKPTETQYF.

The chain links TRBV11-2 to TRBJ2-2; TRBD2 matches 7 bases. The length of the CDR3 is 15 residues. Losses at the gene ends were 5 bases for V and 2 bases for J; bases not matched to a gene: 5. Germline values: CDR1 SGHAT, CDR2 FQNNGV. DNA of the CDR3: TGTGCCAGCAGCACCCCTAGCGGCAACACCGGGGAGCTGTTTTTT. Translating gives CASSTPSGNTGELFF. The whole variable domain, remainder taken from reference TRBV11-2 and TRBJ2-2, is EAGVAQSPRYKIIEKRQSVAFWCNPISGHATLYWYQQILGQGPKLLIQFQNNGVVDDSQLPKDRFSAERLKGVDSTLKIQPAKLEDSAVYLCASSTPSGNTGELFFGEGSRLTVL.

The CDR3 DNA reads as TGTGCCAGCAGCTTAAGGGAGACCCAAGAGACCCAGTACTTC. Translated, it gives CASSLRETQETQYF. The chain carries TRBV11-2 and TRBJ2-5; possible D gene TRBD2, 5 bases. The CDR3 totals 14 residues. CDR1 is SGHAT, CDR2 FQNNGV, per germline. The ends were cut back, 2 bases at V and 1 base at J, with 8 bases in the middle.

The V and J genes are TRBV5-5 and TRBJ2-3; D is unresolved. CDR3 length equals 11 residues. Germline loops: CDR1 SGHKS, CDR2 YYEKEE (reference sequence). Trimming left V 1 base short and J 4 bases short, with 1 base between. The CDR3 DNA reads as TGTGCCAGCAGCTTGTCAGATACGCAGTATTTT. As protein: CASSLSDTQYF.

Regarding this clone: The junction shows a germline mismatch at one end, possibly a read error. The rearrangement links TRBV28 to TRBJ2-5; maybe TRBD2 (5 bases). Germline V gene data show CDR1 as MDHEN and CDR2 as SYDVKM. The CDR3 length is 17 residues. The CDR3 region has the DNA TGTGCCAGCAGTTTAAAATGGTCACTAGTAAAAGAAGAGGCCCAGTACTTC. This sequence encodes CASSLKWSLVKEEAQYF.

This chain connects TRBV28 to TRBJ1-5, with D maybe TRBD1 (5 bases). Germline CDR1 and CDR2: MDHEN and SYDVKM. This CDR3 is built from 15 residues. The V end lost 8 bases, the J end lost 4 bases, and 18 bases lay between the germline ends. CDR3 protein: CASDSGGDRNQPQHF. DNA for the CDR3: TGTGCCAGCGATTCCGGGGGGGACCGAAATCAGCCCCAGCATTTT.

The gene calls are TRBV2 and TRBJ2-5, with D unresolved. The last part of the DNA fits TRBJ2-7 better; the J call may be wrong. Germline lookup yields CDR1 SNHLY and CDR2 FYNNEI. CDR3 size: 17 residues. CDR3 DNA: TGTGCCAGCAGTGCAACCCCCGGCAGGTCAAGCTCCTACGAGCAGTACTTC. Its protein product is CASSATPGRSSSYEQYF.

On this clone: The sample carries other DNA sequences with the same CDR3. The V and J genes are TRBV9 and TRBJ2-3, with 11 bases aligning to TRBD2. The CDR3 has 14 amino acids. Germline V gene lookup returns CDR1 SGDLS and CDR2 YYNGEE. With V trimmed by 5 bases and J by 4 bases, 3 bases remained unmatched. CDR3 protein: CASSLAGGSDTQYF. CDR3 nucleotides: TGTGCCAGCAGTCTAGCGGGAGGTTCAGATACGCAGTATTTT.

The chain couples TRBV5-1 to TRBJ2-1; 7 bases map to TRBD2. Germline trimming cut 4 bases from V and 4 bases from J; bases unmatched to any gene: 8. The germline V gene encodes CDR1 SGHRS and CDR2 YFSETQ. CDR3 length: 15 amino acids. In nucleotides, the CDR3 is TGCGCCAGCAGCAAAGATTCTAGCGGATACAATGAGCAGTTCTTC. Translated: CASSKDSSGYNEQFF. Drawing the rest from reference TRBV5-1 and TRBJ2-1, the complete variable domain is KAGVTQTPRYLIKTRGQQVTLSCSPISGHRSVSWYQQTPGQGLQFLFEYFSETQRNKGNFPGRFSGRQFSNSRSEMNVSTLELGDSALYLCASSKDSSGYNEQFFGPGTRLTVL.

This clone was recorded a few times. Here the CDR3 DNA reads TGTGCCAGCAGTTTATCGAGAGGGGGGCCTGAAGCTTTCTTT. Translated, it gives CASSLSRGGPEAFF. The chain is built from TRBV27 and TRBJ1-1; TRBD1 might be the D (6 bases). The CDR3 is 14 residues long. V lost 0 bases and J lost 6, with 11 bases in between. CDR1 is MNHEY and CDR2 is SMNVEV in the germline V gene (reference sequence).

CDR3 sequence (DNA): TGTGCCACCAGCAGAGATCAGGGGTCTCCCGGGGAGCTGTTTTTT. Translating gives CATSRDQGSPGELFF. The V call is TRBV15, the J call TRBJ2-2; tentative D call: TRBD1 (6 bases). Germline CDR1 is LNHNV and CDR2 is YYDKDF (reference sequence). This CDR3 region has 15 residues. The ends were cut back, 0 bases at V and 6 bases at J, with 11 bases in the middle. Using reference TRBV15 and TRBJ2-2 for the parts outside the CDR3, the full variable domain is DAMVIQNPRYQVTQFGKPVTLSCSQTLNHNVMYWYQQKSSQAPKLLFHYYDKDFNNEADTPDNFQSRRPNTSFCFLDIRSPGLGDTAMYLCATSRDQGSPGELFFGEGSRLTVL.

The chain carries TRBV2 and TRBJ2-1; 10 bases line up with TRBD2. This CDR3 spans 16 amino acids. Germline V gives CDR1 SNHLY, CDR2 FYNNEI. V was pared by 6 bases and J by 0 bases, with 5 bases of the junction left unmatched. CDR3 region: CASRRTSGYSYNEQFF. For the CDR3, the DNA is TGTGCCAGCAGAAGGACTAGCGGATACTCCTACAATGAGCAGTTCTTC.

The gene calls are TRBV30 and TRBJ2-5; 9 positions match TRBD2. Germline values: CDR1 GTSNPN, CDR2 SVGIG (reference sequence). The CDR3 runs to 20 residues. The V segment lost 0 bases and the J segment 1 base; nucleotides outside the gene matches: 18. CDR3 loop: CAWSVRKTSGDNPLQETQYF. The DNA for the CDR3 is TGTGCCTGGAGTGTACGTAAGACTAGCGGAGATAATCCCCTCCAAGAGACCCAGTACTTC.

The chain recombines TRBV7-9 with TRBJ2-7; D not resolved. CDR1 and CDR2 from the germline V gene are SEHNR and FQNEAQ (reference sequence). The CDR3 is made up of 13 amino acids. V was cut by 2 bases and J by 5 bases, with 10 bases left in between. The CDR3 reads CASSLKGFDEQYF. For the CDR3, the DNA is TGTGCCAGCAGCTTAAAGGGTTTCGACGAGCAGTACTTC.

This clone was recorded once. V is TRBV7-8 and J is TRBJ2-7, with 10 bases matching TRBD2. This CDR3 comprises 15 residues. The V gene end was trimmed by 4 bases and the J gene end by 2 bases; junction bases not matched to a gene: 5. Germline V lookup: CDR1 SGHVS, CDR2 FQNEAQ. DNA for the CDR3: TGTGCCAGCAGCTCAACTAGCGGGATAACCTACGAGCAGTACTTC. It is translated as CASSSTSGITYEQYF.

This clone has only a few counts. J is TRBJ2-7 and V is TRBV11-2; the D gene is possibly TRBD2 (6 bases). Trimming took off 3 bases at V and 3 bases at J, with 21 bases between the two ends. CDR1 and CDR2 from the germline V gene are SGHAT and FQNNGV. The CDR3 runs to 17 residues. Here the CDR3 reads CASSLLRGTPGFYEQYF. For the CDR3, the DNA is TGTGCCAGCAGCTTGCTCCGCGGGACTCCCGGGTTCTACGAGCAGTACTTC.

This chain connects TRBV28 to TRBJ1-5; D is undetermined. The V gene's germline CDR1 is MDHEN and CDR2 SYDVKM. The CDR3 has 14 residues. V dropped 10 bases and J dropped 5 bases, with 18 bases sitting between them. CDR3 DNA sequence: TGTGCCACCACACCCTCGGCGTTGGATCAGCCCCAGCATTTT. This gives the protein CATTPSALDQPQHF.

The chain combines TRBV25-1 with TRBJ2-3; D is possibly TRBD2 (6 bases). This CDR3 has 15 amino acids. Trimming pared 5 bases from V and 5 bases from J, leaving 17 bases between. The germline V gene encodes CDR1 MGHDK and CDR2 SYGVNS. CDR3 region: CASSIGTGEVDTQYF. CDR3 nucleotides: TGTGCCAGCAGTATCGGGACTGGGGAAGTAGATACGCAGTATTTT.

The CDR3 here is CASSLGFAGTREQYF. CDR3 DNA: TGCGCCAGCAGCTTGGGGTTTGCGGGGACGAGGGAGCAGTACTTC. The chain has TRBV5-1 and TRBJ2-7, with TRBD2 as a possible D gene (6 bases). CDR1 and CDR2 from the germline V gene are SGHRS and YFSETQ. The CDR3 is 15 amino acids. Trimming cost V 0 bases and J 7 bases, with 17 bases left between them.

This chain uses TRBV5-1 with TRBJ1-1; a weak D match, TRBD1 (5 bases). With 1 base removed from V and 0 bases from J, the gap between germline ends came to 16 bases. The CDR3 loop spans 17 amino acids. Germline CDR1 SGHRS, CDR2 YFSETQ. The CDR3 here is CASSLFRALGVNTEAFF. As DNA, the CDR3 is TGCGCCAGCAGCTTGTTCAGAGCCCTGGGGGTGAACACTGAAGCTTTCTTT. The variable domain in full, completed from reference TRBV5-1 and TRBJ1-1, reads KAGVTQTPRYLIKTRGQQVTLSCSPISGHRSVSWYQQTPGQGLQFLFEYFSETQRNKGNFPGRFSGRQFSNSRSEMNVSTLELGDSALYLCASSLFRALGVNTEAFFGQGTRLTVV.

The chain recombines TRBV18 with TRBJ2-7; possibly TRBD1 for D (5 bases). Germline CDR1 and CDR2: KGHSH and LQKENI. The CDR3 length is 13 residues. V lost 4 bases to trimming and J lost 0 bases, with 7 bases between them. The CDR3 DNA is TGTGCCAGCTCACTCGACAGCTCCTACGAGCAGTACTTC. It translates to CASSLDSSYEQYF.

There are a few counts of this clone. V gene TRBV6-1 combines with J gene TRBJ1-2; unclear D gene. The CDR3 loop spans 15 amino acids. V was shortened by 3 bases and J by 8 bases, with 19 bases between the two germline ends. Looked up from germline, CDR1 is MNHNS and CDR2 is SASEGT. The CDR3 region is CASSDMGRRAGGYTF. DNA of the CDR3: TGTGCCAGCAGTGATATGGGAAGAAGGGCAGGCGGCTACACCTTC.

The chain combines TRBV5-1 with TRBJ1-2; D is unresolved. Germline V gene sequence: CDR1 SGHRS, CDR2 YFSETQ. The length of the CDR3 is 13 residues. Trimming pared 2 bases from V and 6 bases from J, leaving 11 bases between. The CDR3 region is CASSFQNSDGYTF. The CDR3, as DNA: TGCGCCAGCAGCTTTCAGAACTCGGATGGCTACACCTTC.